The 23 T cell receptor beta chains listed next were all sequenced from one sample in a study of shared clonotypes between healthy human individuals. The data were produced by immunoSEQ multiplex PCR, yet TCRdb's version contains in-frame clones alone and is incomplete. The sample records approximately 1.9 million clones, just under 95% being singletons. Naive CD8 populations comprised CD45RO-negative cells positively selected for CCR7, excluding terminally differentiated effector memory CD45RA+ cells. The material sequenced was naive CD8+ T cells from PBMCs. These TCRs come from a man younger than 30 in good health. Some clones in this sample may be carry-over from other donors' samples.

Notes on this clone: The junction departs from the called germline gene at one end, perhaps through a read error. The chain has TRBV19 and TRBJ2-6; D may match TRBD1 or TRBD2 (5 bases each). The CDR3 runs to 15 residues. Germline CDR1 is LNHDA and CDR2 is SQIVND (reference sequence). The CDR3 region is CASTEGTTGANVLTF. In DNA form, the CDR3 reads TGTGCCAGTACGGAAGGGACCACTGGAGCCAACGTCCTGACTTTC. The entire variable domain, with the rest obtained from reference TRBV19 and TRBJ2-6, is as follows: DGGITQSPKYLFRKEGQNVTLSCEQNLNHDAMYWYRQDPGQGLRLIYYSQIVNDFQKGDIAEGYSVSREKKESFPLTVTSAQKNPTAFYLCASTEGTTGANVLTFGAGSRLTVL.

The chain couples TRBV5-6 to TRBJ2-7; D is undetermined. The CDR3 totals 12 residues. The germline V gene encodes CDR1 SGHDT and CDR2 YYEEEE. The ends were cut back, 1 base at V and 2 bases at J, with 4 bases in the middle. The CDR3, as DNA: TGTGCCAGCAGCTTGACGGCCTACGAGCAGTACTTC. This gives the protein CASSLTAYEQYF.

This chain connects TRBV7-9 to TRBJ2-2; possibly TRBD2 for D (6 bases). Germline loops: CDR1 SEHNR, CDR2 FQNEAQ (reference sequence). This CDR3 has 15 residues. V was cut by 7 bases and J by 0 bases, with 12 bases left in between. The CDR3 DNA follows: TGTGCCAGCACCGGGCGGGGCTCGAACACCGGGGAGCTGTTTTTT. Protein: CASTGRGSNTGELFF.

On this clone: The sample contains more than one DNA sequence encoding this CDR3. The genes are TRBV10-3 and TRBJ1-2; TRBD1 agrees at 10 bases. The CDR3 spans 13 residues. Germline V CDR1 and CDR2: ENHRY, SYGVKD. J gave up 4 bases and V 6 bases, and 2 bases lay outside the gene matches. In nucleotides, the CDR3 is TGTGCCATCAGGGGGGACAGGGGCTATGGCTACACCTTC. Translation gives CAIRGDRGYGYTF.

The chain's CDR3 is CASSIELDRAYQPQHF. The CDR3 DNA reads as TGTGCCAGTAGTATAGAACTGGACAGGGCTTATCAGCCCCAGCATTTT. This rearrangement joins TRBV19 to TRBJ1-5; 8 bases match TRBD1. The V and J ends lost 0 bases and 5 bases, in that order; junction bases with no gene match: 6. Germline V gene sequence: CDR1 LNHDA, CDR2 SQIVND (reference sequence). The CDR3 has 16 amino acids.

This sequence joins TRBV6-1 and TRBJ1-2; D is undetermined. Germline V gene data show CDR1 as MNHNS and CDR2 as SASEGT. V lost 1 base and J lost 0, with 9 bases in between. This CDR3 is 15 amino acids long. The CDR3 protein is CASSEVQTPNYGYTF. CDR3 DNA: TGTGCCAGCAGTGAAGTCCAGACCCCTAACTATGGCTACACCTTC.

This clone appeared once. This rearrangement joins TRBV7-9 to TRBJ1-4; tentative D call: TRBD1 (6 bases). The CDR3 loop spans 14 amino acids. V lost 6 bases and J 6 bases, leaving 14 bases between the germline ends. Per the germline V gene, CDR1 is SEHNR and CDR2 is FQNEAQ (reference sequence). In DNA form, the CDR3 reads TGTGCCAGCAGTGGGGGCAAAGCTTATGAAAAACTGTTTTTT. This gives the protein CASSGGKAYEKLFF.

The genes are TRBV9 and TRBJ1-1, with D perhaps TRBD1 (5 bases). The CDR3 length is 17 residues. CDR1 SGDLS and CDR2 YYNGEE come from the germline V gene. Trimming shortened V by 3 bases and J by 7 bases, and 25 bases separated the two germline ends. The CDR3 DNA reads TGTGCCAGCAGCGACGGCCCCCAGGGCGTTGAAGGGAATGAAGCTTTCTTT. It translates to CASSDGPQGVEGNEAFF.

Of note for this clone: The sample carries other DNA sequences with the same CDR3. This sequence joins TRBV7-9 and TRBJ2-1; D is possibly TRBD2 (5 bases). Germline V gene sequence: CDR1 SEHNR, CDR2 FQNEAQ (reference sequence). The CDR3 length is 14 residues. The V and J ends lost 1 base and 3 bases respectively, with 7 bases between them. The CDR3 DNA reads TGTGCCAGCAGCTTAGGAGGGATCTACAATGAGCAGTTCTTC. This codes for CASSLGGIYNEQFF.

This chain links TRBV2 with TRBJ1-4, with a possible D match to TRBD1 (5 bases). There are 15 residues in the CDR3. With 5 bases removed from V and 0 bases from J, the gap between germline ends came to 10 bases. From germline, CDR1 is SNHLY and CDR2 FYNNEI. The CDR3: CASSISRATNEKLFF. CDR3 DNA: TGTGCCAGCAGTATCTCCAGGGCAACTAATGAAAAACTGTTTTTT.

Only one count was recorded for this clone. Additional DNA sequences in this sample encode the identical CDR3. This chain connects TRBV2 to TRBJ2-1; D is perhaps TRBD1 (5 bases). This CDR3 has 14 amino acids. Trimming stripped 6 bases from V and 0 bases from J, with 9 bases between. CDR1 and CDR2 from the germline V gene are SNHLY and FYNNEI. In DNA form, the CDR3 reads TGTGCCAGCAGCGACAGTAGCTCCTACAATGAGCAGTTCTTC. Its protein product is CASSDSSSYNEQFF.

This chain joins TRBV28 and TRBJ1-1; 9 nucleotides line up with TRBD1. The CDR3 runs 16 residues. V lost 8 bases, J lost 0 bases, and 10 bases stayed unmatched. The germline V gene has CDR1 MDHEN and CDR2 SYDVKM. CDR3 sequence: CASPPRTGEMNTEAFF. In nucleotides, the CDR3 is TGTGCCAGCCCCCCCCGGACAGGGGAGATGAACACTGAAGCTTTCTTT. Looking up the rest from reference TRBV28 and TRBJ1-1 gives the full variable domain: DVKVTQSSRYLVKRTGEKVFLECVQDMDHENMFWYRQDPGLGLRLIYFSYDVKMKEKGDIPEGYSVSREKKERFSLILESASTNQTSMYLCASPPRTGEMNTEAFFGQGTRLTVV.

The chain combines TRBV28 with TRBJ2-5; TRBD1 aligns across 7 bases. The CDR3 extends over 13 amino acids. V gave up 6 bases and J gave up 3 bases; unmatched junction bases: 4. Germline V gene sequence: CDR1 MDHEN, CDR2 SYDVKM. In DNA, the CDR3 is TGTGCCAGCAGGTTAACAGGGGAAGAGACCCAGTACTTC. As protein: CASRLTGEETQYF.

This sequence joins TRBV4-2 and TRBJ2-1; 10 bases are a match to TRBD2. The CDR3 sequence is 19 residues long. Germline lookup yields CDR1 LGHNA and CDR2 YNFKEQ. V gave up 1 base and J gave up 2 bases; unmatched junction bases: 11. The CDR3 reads CASSQVWREREGPYNEQFF. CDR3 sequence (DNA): TGTGCCAGCAGCCAAGTTTGGAGGGAGCGGGAGGGCCCCTACAATGAGCAGTTCTTC.

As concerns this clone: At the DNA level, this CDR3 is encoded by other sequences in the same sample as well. For the CDR3, the DNA is TGTGCCAGCAGTTACAACTCCTACGAGCAGTACTTC. This translates into CASSYNSYEQYF. V is TRBV6-6 and J is TRBJ2-7; D not resolved. The CDR3 extends over 12 amino acids. V lost 2 bases and J 0 bases, leaving 2 bases between the germline ends. CDR1 and CDR2 from the germline V gene are MNHNY and SVGAGI (reference sequence).

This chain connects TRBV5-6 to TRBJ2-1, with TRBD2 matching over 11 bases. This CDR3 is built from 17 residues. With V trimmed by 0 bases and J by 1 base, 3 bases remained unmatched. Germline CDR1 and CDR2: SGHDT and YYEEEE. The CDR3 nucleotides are TGTGCCAGCAGCTTGGAGGGACTAGCGGAATCCTACAATGAGCAGTTCTTC. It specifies CASSLEGLAESYNEQFF.

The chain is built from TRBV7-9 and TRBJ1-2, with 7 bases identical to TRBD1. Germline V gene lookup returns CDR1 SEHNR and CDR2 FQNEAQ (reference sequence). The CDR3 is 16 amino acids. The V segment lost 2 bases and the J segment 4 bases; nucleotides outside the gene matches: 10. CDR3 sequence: CASSLPDRDPGYGYTF. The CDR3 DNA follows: TGTGCCAGCAGCTTACCCGACAGGGACCCAGGCTATGGCTACACCTTC.

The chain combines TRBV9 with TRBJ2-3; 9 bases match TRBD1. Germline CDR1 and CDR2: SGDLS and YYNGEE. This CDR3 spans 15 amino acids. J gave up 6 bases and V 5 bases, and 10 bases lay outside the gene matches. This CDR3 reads CASSLRDRVADTQYF. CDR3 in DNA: TGTGCCAGCAGTCTCCGGGACAGGGTAGCGGATACGCAGTATTTT.

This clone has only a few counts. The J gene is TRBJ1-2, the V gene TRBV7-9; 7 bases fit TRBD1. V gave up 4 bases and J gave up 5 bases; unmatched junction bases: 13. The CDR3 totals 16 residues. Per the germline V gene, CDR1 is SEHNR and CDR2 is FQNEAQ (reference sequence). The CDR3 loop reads CASSWDRNMGGYGYTF. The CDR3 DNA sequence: TGTGCCAGCAGCTGGGACAGAAACATGGGCGGGTATGGCTACACCTTC.

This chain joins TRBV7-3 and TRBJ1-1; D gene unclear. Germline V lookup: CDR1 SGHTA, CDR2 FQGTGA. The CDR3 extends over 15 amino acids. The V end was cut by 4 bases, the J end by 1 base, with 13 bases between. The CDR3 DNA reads TGTGCCAGCAGCTCTCCGGACGGAGCGAACACTGAAGCTTTCTTT. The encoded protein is CASSSPDGANTEAFF. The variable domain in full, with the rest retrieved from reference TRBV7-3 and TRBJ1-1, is GAGVSQTPSNKVTEKGKYVELRCDPISGHTALYWYRQSLGQGPEFLIYFQGTGAADDSGLPNDRFFAVRPEGSVSTLKIQRTERGDSAVYLCASSSPDGANTEAFFGQGTRLTVV.

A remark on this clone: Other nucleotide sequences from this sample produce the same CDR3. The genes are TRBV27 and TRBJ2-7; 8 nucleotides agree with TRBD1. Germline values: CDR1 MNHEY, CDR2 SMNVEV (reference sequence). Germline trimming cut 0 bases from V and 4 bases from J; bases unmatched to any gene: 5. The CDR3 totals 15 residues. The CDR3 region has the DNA TGTGCCAGCAGTTTATCCGGGACAGGAGGTTACGAGCAGTACTTC. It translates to CASSLSGTGGYEQYF.

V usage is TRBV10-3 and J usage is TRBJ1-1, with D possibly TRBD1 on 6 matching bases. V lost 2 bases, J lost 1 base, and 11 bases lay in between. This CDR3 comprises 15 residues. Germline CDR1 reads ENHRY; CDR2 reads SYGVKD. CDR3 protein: CAISEGVGANTEAFF. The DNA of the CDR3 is TGTGCCATCAGTGAGGGTGTGGGGGCGAACACTGAAGCTTTCTTT.

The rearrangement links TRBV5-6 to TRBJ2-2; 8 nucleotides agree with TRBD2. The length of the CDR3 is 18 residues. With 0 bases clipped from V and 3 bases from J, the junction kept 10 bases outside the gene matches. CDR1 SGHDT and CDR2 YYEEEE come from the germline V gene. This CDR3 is CASSLGPPGTRYTGELFF. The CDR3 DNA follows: TGTGCCAGCAGCTTGGGACCCCCAGGGACTAGGTACACCGGGGAGCTGTTTTTT.